The 28 T cell receptor beta chains below were found in one sample sequenced in a study of shared clonotypes between healthy human individuals. The repertoire was sequenced with immunoSEQ multiplex PCR; TCRdb's copy has only in-frame clones and lacks some. The sample lists roughly 1,000,000 clones; around 78% were seen once. Sequencing was carried out using memory CD4+ T cells from PBMCs. The subset: CD45RA-negative fraction. Source of these receptors: a man younger than 35 in good health. Some clones in this sample may be carry-over from other donors' samples.

The sample holds a few counts of this clone. The chain uses TRBV7-3 and TRBJ1-2, with a tentative D call TRBD1 (5 bases). V was pared by 5 bases and J by 5 bases, with 15 bases between. Germline values: CDR1 SGHTA, CDR2 FQGTGA. The CDR3 consists of 14 residues. As DNA, the CDR3 is TGTGCCAGCAGCCCGGAGGGGTCAGGGTATGGCTACACCTTC. Protein: CASSPEGSGYGYTF.

This chain connects TRBV5-1 to TRBJ2-7; 8 bases are a match to TRBD1. Germline CDR1 SGHRS, CDR2 YFSETQ. The CDR3 is made up of 14 amino acids. Trimming at V came to 4 bases and at J to 4 bases, leaving 7 bases not matched to a gene. The CDR3 nucleotides read TGCGCCAGCAGCCGAGCGGACAGGGATTACGAGCAGTACTTC. Its translation is CASSRADRDYEQYF.

Of note for this clone: The sample carries other DNA sequences with the same CDR3. The chain recombines TRBV29-1 with TRBJ1-2; 9 bases line up with TRBD1. The J segment lost 4 bases and the V segment lost 6 bases, leaving 9 bases of the junction unmatched. CDR1 and CDR2 from the germline V gene are SQVTM and ANQGSEA. This CDR3 has 14 residues. CDR3 loop: CSVGPLTGGYGYTF. The CDR3 region has the DNA TGCAGCGTAGGACCCCTGACAGGGGGCTATGGCTACACCTTC.

This chain joins TRBV4-2 and TRBJ1-1, with D hard to call. This CDR3 is 14 amino acids long. The germline V gene has CDR1 LGHNA and CDR2 YNFKEQ. V was clipped by 1 base and J by 1 base, with 7 bases between them. Written as DNA, the CDR3 is TGTGCCAGCAGCCAAGGAGAGAAGAACACTGAAGCTTTCTTT. It codes for CASSQGEKNTEAFF.

This chain uses TRBV11-1 with TRBJ2-1; D is undetermined. Trimming removed 7 bases from V and 15 bases from J, with 28 bases in between. CDR3 size: 15 residues. The germline CDR1 and CDR2 sequences are SGHAT and FQDESV (reference sequence). The CDR3, as DNA: TGTGCCAGCAACCAAGGGTCTGGTTTTGTTAGCTCGCCGTTCTTC. This sequence encodes CASNQGSGFVSSPFF.

This clone has a handful of counts. The V and J genes are TRBV4-2 and TRBJ1-4; D ambiguous. The CDR3 totals 14 residues. Germline values: CDR1 LGHNA, CDR2 YNFKEQ. V was shortened by 1 base and J by 7 bases, with 10 bases between the two germline ends. This chain's CDR3 is CASSQGEGREKLFF. In DNA form, the CDR3 reads TGTGCCAGCAGCCAAGGGGAAGGGCGTGAAAAACTGTTTTTT.

CDR3: CASTGQFNTEAFF. Written as DNA, the CDR3 is TGTGCCAGCACCGGACAGTTTAACACTGAAGCTTTCTTT. The chain combines TRBV6-1 with TRBJ1-1; D might be TRBD1 (6 bases). Germline V gene sequence: CDR1 MNHNS, CDR2 SASEGT. The CDR3 spans 13 residues. V lost 7 bases, J lost 2 bases, and 11 bases lay in between.

This chain links TRBV7-3 with TRBJ2-1; 8 bases agree with TRBD2. With V trimmed by 10 bases and J by 9 bases, 8 bases remained unmatched. The CDR3 has 12 residues. The germline gives CDR1 SGHTA, CDR2 FQGTGA. The CDR3 region is CATAGGDGEQFF. In nucleotides, the CDR3 is TGTGCCACCGCCGGGGGGGACGGTGAGCAGTTCTTC.

This chain connects TRBV15 to TRBJ2-7, with a weak D call TRBD2 (6 bases). CDR3 length equals 13 residues. Germline loops: CDR1 LNHNV, CDR2 YYDKDF (reference sequence). V was clipped by 1 base and J by 6 bases, with 10 bases between them. The CDR3 loop is CATSRALAGEQYF. The CDR3 DNA sequence: TGTGCCACCAGCAGAGCACTAGCTGGCGAGCAGTACTTC.

This clone was recorded a few times. The same CDR3 arises from other DNA sequences in this sample as well. V gene TRBV9 combines with J gene TRBJ2-2; no definite D call. With 4 bases removed from V and 3 bases from J, the gap between germline ends came to 7 bases. The CDR3 loop spans 13 amino acids. The germline V gene encodes CDR1 SGDLS and CDR2 YYNGEE. In DNA, the CDR3 is TGTGCCAGCAGCCCTAGAGACACCGGGGAGCTGTTTTTT. It yields the protein CASSPRDTGELFF.

The chain links TRBV19 to TRBJ1-1; D is undetermined. CDR1 and CDR2 (germline): LNHDA, SQIVND (reference sequence). The ends were cut back, 3 bases at V and 1 base at J, with 9 bases in the middle. The CDR3 length is 14 residues. The DNA for the CDR3 is TGTGCCAGTAGTATGGAGACCACGAACACTGAAGCTTTCTTT. It specifies CASSMETTNTEAFF.

V gene TRBV11-3 combines with J gene TRBJ2-1; 11 bases map to TRBD2. This CDR3 has 15 residues. The germline V gene encodes CDR1 SGHNT and CDR2 YENEEA. V dropped 5 bases and J dropped 6; count of bases not matched to a gene: 6. DNA of the CDR3: TGTGCCAGCAGCCCCGGACTAGCGGGTTTCAATGAGCAGTTCTTC. It codes for CASSPGLAGFNEQFF.

The V and J genes are TRBV6-1 and TRBJ1-2; the match to TRBD1 covers 7 bases. There are 13 residues in the CDR3. J lost 7 bases, V lost 8 bases, and 10 bases had no gene match. Germline assignment: CDR1 MNHNS and CDR2 SASEGT. The CDR3, as DNA: TGTGCCAGCGCTGTCTGGGCAGGGGGTGGCTACACCTTC. Residues: CASAVWAGGGYTF.

This clone was detected only once. This chain uses TRBV15 with TRBJ2-4; D possibly corresponds to TRBD2 (5 bases). Germline-derived CDR1 and CDR2 are LNHNV and YYDKDF (reference sequence). Trimming took 5 bases from V and 4 from J, leaving 9 bases between them. The length of the CDR3 is 13 residues. The CDR3 coding sequence is TGTGCCACCAGCGGACTTGGTAAAAACATTCAGTACTTC. It is translated as CATSGLGKNIQYF.

This clone was counted only a few times. V usage is TRBV7-2 and J usage is TRBJ2-1; 7 bases agree with TRBD1. CDR1 and CDR2 (germline): SGHTA, FQGNSA. The CDR3 runs to 13 residues. Trimming cost V 3 bases and J 5 bases; bases outside gene matches: 1. CDR3 sequence reads: CASSFDRDNEQFF. CDR3 coding DNA: TGTGCCAGCAGCTTTGACAGGGACAATGAGCAGTTCTTC. Full variable domain (missing parts from reference TRBV7-2 and TRBJ2-1): GAGVSQSPSNKVTEKGKDVELRCDPISGHTALYWYRQSLGQGLEFLIYFQGNSAPDKSGLPSDRFSAERTGGSVSTLTIQRTQQEDSAVYLCASSFDRDNEQFFGPGTRLTVL.

The V and J genes are TRBV4-2 and TRBJ1-6, with 7 bases that match TRBD1. Germline CDR1 LGHNA, CDR2 YNFKEQ. CDR3 length equals 15 residues. With 4 bases clipped from V and 7 bases from J, the junction kept 7 bases outside the gene matches. In DNA form, the CDR3 reads TGTGCCAGCAGCCCCACAGGGGCGGTCAATTCACCCCTCCACTTT. Protein sequence: CASSPTGAVNSPLHF.

The CDR3 region is CASTAFMEQYF. The CDR3 coding sequence is TGTGCCAGCACCGCATTCATGGAGCAGTATTTT. This chain links TRBV28 with TRBJ2-3; D not certain. V was trimmed by 7 bases and J by 11 bases, leaving 13 bases between them. Per the germline V gene, CDR1 is MDHEN and CDR2 is SYDVKM. This CDR3 is 11 amino acids long.

This clone was observed a few times. The chain carries TRBV28 and TRBJ2-5, with 10 bases that match TRBD1. Germline V gene data show CDR1 as MDHEN and CDR2 as SYDVKM. The CDR3 consists of 15 residues. The V segment lost 5 bases and the J segment 5 bases; nucleotides outside the gene matches: 8. The CDR3 sequence: CASSPRQGAYETQYF. The CDR3 nucleotides are TGTGCCAGCAGTCCTCGACAGGGGGCGTATGAGACCCAGTACTTC. Combining the CDR3 with reference TRBV28 and TRBJ2-5 gives the whole variable domain DVKVTQSSRYLVKRTGEKVFLECVQDMDHENMFWYRQDPGLGLRLIYFSYDVKMKEKGDIPEGYSVSREKKERFSLILESASTNQTSMYLCASSPRQGAYETQYFGPGTRLLVL.

This clone was seen a handful of times. The V and J genes are TRBV5-1 and TRBJ1-4, with 7 bases matching TRBD1. CDR1 and CDR2 from the germline V gene are SGHRS and YFSETQ. This CDR3 region has 15 residues. V dropped 4 bases and J dropped 7; count of bases not matched to a gene: 10. Here the CDR3 DNA reads TGCGCCAGCAGCGGGGCAGGGGGAGGAGGTGAAAAACTGTTTTTT. This sequence encodes CASSGAGGGGEKLFF.

This chain's CDR3 is CASSYSPRVGIYEQYF. In DNA, the CDR3 is TGTGCCAGCAGTTACTCACCCAGGGTAGGCATCTACGAGCAGTACTTC. The gene calls are TRBV6-5 and TRBJ2-7, with a tentative D call TRBD1 (5 bases). The CDR3 length is 16 residues. The ends were cut back, 0 bases at V and 3 bases at J, with 15 bases in the middle. CDR1 is MNHEY, CDR2 SVGAGI, per germline.

The table lists this clone with a few counts. The chain links TRBV10-1 to TRBJ1-2; the match to TRBD1 covers 12 bases. The CDR3 extends over 24 amino acids. V was clipped by 7 bases and J by 2 bases; unmatched bases: 32. The germline CDR1 and CDR2 sequences are WNHNN and SYGVQD (reference sequence). The CDR3 protein is CASISGDRGRGKTPKSSLNYGYTF. The CDR3 DNA is TGCGCCAGCATTAGTGGGGACAGGGGGCGAGGGAAGACCCCCAAATCATCTTTAAACTATGGCTACACCTTC.

V usage is TRBV19 and J usage is TRBJ1-2; D remains unclear. The CDR3 consists of 15 residues. Trimming shortened V by 4 bases and J by 7 bases, and 19 bases separated the two germline ends. Germline CDR1 is LNHDA and CDR2 is SQIVND (reference sequence). The chain's CDR3 is CASSTRGKASGGYTF. In DNA, the CDR3 is TGTGCCAGTAGTACCCGGGGTAAGGCCTCCGGTGGCTACACCTTC.

This clone was counted only a few times. The rearrangement uses TRBV11-1 and TRBJ2-7; D not certain. The CDR3 has 11 amino acids. Germline-derived CDR1 and CDR2 are SGHAT and FQDESV (reference sequence). Between the trimmed V and J ends, which lost 2 bases and 6 bases, there was a span of 5 bases. The CDR3 here is CASSLYREQYF. CDR3 sequence (DNA): TGTGCCAGCAGCTTATATCGCGAGCAGTACTTC. Full variable domain (rest looked up from reference TRBV11-1 and TRBJ2-7): EAEVAQSPRYKITEKSQAVAFWCDPISGHATLYWYRQILGQGPELLVQFQDESVVDDSQLPKDRFSAERLKGVDSTLKIQPAELGDSAMYLCASSLYREQYFGPGTRLTVT.

The chain joins TRBV7-8 to TRBJ2-2, with 11 nucleotides matching TRBD1. The CDR3 extends over 16 amino acids. Germline lookup yields CDR1 SGHVS and CDR2 FQNEAQ. V was pared by 6 bases and J by 1 base, with 4 bases of the junction left unmatched. Here the CDR3 DNA reads TGTGCCAGCAGGGTGGGACAGGGGGTGAACACCGGGGAGCTGTTTTTT. Translating gives CASRVGQGVNTGELFF.

The chain has TRBV5-6 and TRBJ1-1; 7 nucleotides align to TRBD1. The CDR3 loop spans 13 amino acids. The germline V gene has CDR1 SGHDT and CDR2 YYEEEE. The V and J ends lost 6 bases and 1 base, in that order; junction bases with no gene match: 3. For the CDR3, the DNA is TGTGCCAGCACAAGACAGGGGAACACTGAAGCTTTCTTT. Translated, it gives CASTRQGNTEAFF.

The rearrangement uses TRBV2 and TRBJ2-7; TRBD1 matches 8 bases. The CDR3 is 13 amino acids. J gave up 5 bases and V 8 bases, and 8 bases lay outside the gene matches. Germline V lookup: CDR1 SNHLY, CDR2 FYNNEI. CDR3 amino acids: CASSGQGFHEQYF. In nucleotides, the CDR3 is TGTGCCAGCTCTGGACAGGGATTCCACGAGCAGTACTTC. Supplemented by reference TRBV2 and TRBJ2-7, the full variable domain reads EPEVTQTPSHQVTQMGQEVILRCVPISNHLYFYWYRQILGQKVEFLVSFYNNEISEKSEIFDDQFSVERPDGSNFTLKIRSTKLEDSAMYFCASSGQGFHEQYFGPGTRLTVT.

The chain links TRBV11-3 to TRBJ2-7, with 7 bases that match TRBD1. The junction had 9 bases not matched to a gene; V was cut back by 4 bases and J by 6 bases. There are 14 residues in the CDR3. Germline values: CDR1 SGHNT, CDR2 YENEEA. Written as DNA, the CDR3 is TGTGCCAGCAGCTGGGGACAGCCGGTTGGCGAGCAGTACTTC. It codes for CASSWGQPVGEQYF.

The rearrangement joins TRBV5-6 to TRBJ2-5, with D hard to call. This CDR3 spans 15 amino acids. Trimming shortened V by 0 bases and J by 5 bases, and 14 bases separated the two germline ends. Looked up from germline, CDR1 is SGHDT and CDR2 is YYEEEE. For the CDR3, the DNA is TGTGCCAGCAGCTTGGCGAGGCAGGTCTGGGAGACCCAGTACTTC. This gives the protein CASSLARQVWETQYF.